The source of this T cell receptor (beta chain) is a study of tumor-infiltrating lymphocytes in primary liver carcinoma. Overall study context: Treatment of the patients' primary liver carcinoma consisted of surgical resection.

Starting from around 510 ng of total RNA, TCR beta cDNA was produced with a primer in the constant region. Each TCR beta library was derived from three nested multiplex PCR rounds that employed slightly modified ARM-PCR. For roughly 10 cycles apiece, the opening two PCR rounds ran with TRBV1-TRBV30 forward primers and a C-beta reverse primer. TCRdb analysed the multiplex PCR reads with MiXCR anew, one entry per CDR3 protein. The data show about 180,000 distinct CDR3 sequences, with 50% to 75% seen just once and 70% to 80% held by the top ten. The source of the blood RNA was unsorted whole blood, and germline DNA was extracted as well. From germline, CDR1 is GTSNPN and CDR2 SVGIG (reference sequence). The CDR3 runs 13 residues. Trimming left V 2 bases short and J 6 bases short, with 11 bases between.

The sequenced sample was peripheral blood. This clonotype originated in a man aged 35-49 years with primary liver carcinoma and hepatitis B virus infection. The chain carries TRBV30 and TRBJ2-1; possibly TRBD2 for D (6 bases). DNA for the CDR3: TGTGCCTGGAGTATGGACTACCGCAATGAGCAGTTCTTC. Protein: CAWSMDYRNEQFF.